This T cell receptor (beta chain) was documented in a study of STAT3 mutations in large granular lymphocyte leukemia. TCRdb's table, derived via immunoSEQ multiplex PCR, lists solely in-frame clones and lacks some. The sample gives 30,000 to 35,000 clones, 60% to 85% of which show up once; 30% is in the top ten. Comments on this clone: The target antigen is unknown.

The CDR3 covers 15 residues. Germline V gene data show CDR1 as SEHNR and CDR2 as FQNEAQ (reference sequence). With 3 bases removed from V and 2 bases from J, the gap between germline ends came to 14 bases. Study-level points and caveats: Every T-cell large granular lymphocyte leukemia patient had at least one immunodominant TCR beta clonotype.

Sequences were obtained from peripheral blood mononuclear cells. The V gene is TRBV7-9, the J gene TRBJ2-7; tentatively, D is TRBD1 or TRBD2 (5 bases each). The source is a woman aged 45 to 65 with T-cell large granular lymphocyte leukemia. Some clones in this sample may be carry-over from other donors' samples. CDR3 protein: CASSLKGTDTYEQYF. As DNA, the CDR3 is TGTGCCAGCAGCTTGAAAGGGACGGACACCTACGAGCAGTACTTC.